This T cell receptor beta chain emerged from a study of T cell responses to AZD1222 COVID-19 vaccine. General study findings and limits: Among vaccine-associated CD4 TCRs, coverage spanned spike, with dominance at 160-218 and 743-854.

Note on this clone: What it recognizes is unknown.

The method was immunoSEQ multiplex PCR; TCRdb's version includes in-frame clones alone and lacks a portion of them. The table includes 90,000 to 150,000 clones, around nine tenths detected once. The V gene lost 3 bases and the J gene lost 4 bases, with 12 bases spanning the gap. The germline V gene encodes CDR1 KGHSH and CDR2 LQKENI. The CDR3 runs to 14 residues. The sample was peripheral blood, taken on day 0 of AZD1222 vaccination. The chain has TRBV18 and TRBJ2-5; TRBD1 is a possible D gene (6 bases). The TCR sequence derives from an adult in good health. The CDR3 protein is CASSPPSRGETQYF. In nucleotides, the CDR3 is TGTGCCAGCTCACCGCCATCCAGGGGAGAGACCCAGTACTTC.